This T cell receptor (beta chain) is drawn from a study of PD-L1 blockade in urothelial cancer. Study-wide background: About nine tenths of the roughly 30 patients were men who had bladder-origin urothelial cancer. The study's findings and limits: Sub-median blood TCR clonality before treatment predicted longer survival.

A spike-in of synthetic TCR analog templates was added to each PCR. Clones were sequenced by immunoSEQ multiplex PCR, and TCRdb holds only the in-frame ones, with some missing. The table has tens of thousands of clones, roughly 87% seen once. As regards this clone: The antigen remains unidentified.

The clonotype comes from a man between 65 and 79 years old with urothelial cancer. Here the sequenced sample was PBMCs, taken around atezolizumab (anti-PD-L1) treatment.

This CDR3 is CASSAGTPSGNTIYF. CDR3 coding DNA: TGTGCCAGCAGCGCGGGGACACCTTCTGGAAACACCATATATTTT. The chain couples TRBV9 to TRBJ1-3, with TRBD1 as a possible D gene (6 bases). There are 15 residues in the CDR3. Germline loops: CDR1 SGDLS, CDR2 YYNGEE. Between the trimmed V and J ends, which lost 3 bases and 1 base, there was a span of 11 bases.